The source of this T cell receptor beta chain is a study of control samples from healthy donors and cancer patients. Only in-frame clones appear in the TCRdb table, and some are missing; sequencing was by immunoSEQ multiplex PCR. The sample carries some 150,000 clones, roughly 89% recorded once. Germline V gene data show CDR1 as SGHAT and CDR2 as FQDESV (reference sequence). This CDR3 is built from 12 residues. V was cut by 5 bases and J by 3 bases, with 6 bases left in between. This receptor was identified in a man between 18 and 35 years old in good health. Sequencing was performed on blood. The chain carries TRBV11-1 and TRBJ2-3; D unresolved. Here the CDR3 reads CASSPATDTQYF. In nucleotides, the CDR3 is TGTGCCAGCAGCCCGGCGACAGATACGCAGTATTTT.